The 15 T cell receptor beta chains below were found in one sample sequenced in a study of OX40 agonist ivuxolimab in advanced cancers. Only in-frame clones appear in the TCRdb table, and some are missing; sequencing was by immunoSEQ multiplex PCR. This sample carries about 40,000 clones, around 88% of them seen once, and the ten largest clones take roughly a quarter. The material was CD4+ or CD8+ T cells sorted from blood, obtained in a trial of the OX40 agonist ivuxolimab. All receptors derive from an adult with an advanced solid tumor such as melanoma, head and neck, liver or kidney cancer.

The J gene is TRBJ2-7, the V gene TRBV11-2; perhaps TRBD2 as D (5 bases). Germline V gene lookup returns CDR1 SGHAT and CDR2 FQNNGV. There are 14 residues in the CDR3. V gave up 3 bases and J gave up 1 base, with 10 bases separating them. CDR3 sequence reads: CASSFFSGSYEQYF. The CDR3 DNA reads TGTGCCAGCAGCTTTTTCAGCGGATCCTACGAGCAGTACTTC.

The chain is built from TRBV14 and TRBJ2-1; D remains ambiguous. Trimming removed 3 bases from V and 0 bases from J, with 6 bases in between. The CDR3 consists of 14 residues. Germline V gene sequence: CDR1 SGHDN, CDR2 FVKESK. CDR3 in DNA: TGTGCCAGCAGCCAGGCCTTCTCCTACAATGAGCAGTTCTTC. Translating gives CASSQAFSYNEQFF.

The V call is TRBV16, the J call TRBJ2-3; possible D gene TRBD1, 6 bases. V shed 3 bases and J shed 4 bases, with 17 bases lying between them. The length of the CDR3 is 16 residues. The germline CDR1 and CDR2 sequences are KGHSY and FQNENV. CDR3 region: CASSHYRVGQADTQYF. The CDR3 coding sequence is TGTGCCAGCAGCCATTACAGGGTCGGGCAAGCAGATACGCAGTATTTT.

V is TRBV5-8 and J is TRBJ2-7; a weak D match, TRBD1 (6 bases). Germline V gene data show CDR1 as SGHTS and CDR2 as YDEGEE. The V end was cut by 0 bases, the J end by 3 bases, with 10 bases between. The CDR3 is made up of 14 amino acids. In DNA, the CDR3 is TGTGCCAGCAGCTTGGCCGGGACAAACTACGAGCAGTACTTC. Translating gives CASSLAGTNYEQYF.

The chain couples TRBV6-5 to TRBJ2-5; TRBD1 matches at 9 bases. CDR3 length: 14 residues. Germline V gives CDR1 MNHEY, CDR2 SVGAGI. Losses at the gene ends were 5 bases for V and 3 bases for J; bases not matched to a gene: 4. The CDR3 protein is CASSLTGGKETQYF. The CDR3 bases are TGTGCCAGCAGTCTGACAGGGGGGAAAGAGACCCAGTACTTC.

The rearrangement uses TRBV9 and TRBJ2-3, with unresolved D. V was trimmed by 7 bases and J by 2 bases, leaving 14 bases between them. This CDR3 contains 14 residues. Germline V CDR1 and CDR2: SGDLS, YYNGEE. The CDR3, as DNA: TGTGCCAGCGCGACGGACCCCGACACAGATACGCAGTATTTT. Translation: CASATDPDTDTQYF.

The V call is TRBV27, the J call TRBJ2-6; 9 nucleotides agree with TRBD1. There are 17 residues in the CDR3. V trimming: 6 bases; J trimming: 0 bases; junction bases outside the gene matches: 6. Germline loops: CDR1 MNHEY, CDR2 SMNVEV (reference sequence). The CDR3 nucleotides are TGTGCCAGCAGCCTGGGACAGGGTTACTCTGGGGCCAACGTCCTGACTTTC. This translates into CASSLGQGYSGANVLTF.

This clone was counted a few times. J is TRBJ2-7 and V is TRBV29-1, with D possibly matching TRBD2 (7 bases). Trimming shortened V by 4 bases and J by 3 bases, and 13 bases separated the two germline ends. The CDR3 covers 13 residues. Germline V gene lookup returns CDR1 SQVTM and CDR2 ANQGSEA. The CDR3 is CSVGGGSFYEQYF. The DNA for the CDR3 is TGCAGCGTTGGCGGGGGCTCCTTCTACGAGCAGTACTTC.

The chain recombines TRBV27 with TRBJ1-1; no clear D gene. The CDR3 covers 13 residues. Trimming removed 4 bases from V and 3 bases from J, with 9 bases in between. Per the germline V gene, CDR1 is MNHEY and CDR2 is SMNVEV (reference sequence). The CDR3 nucleotides read TGTGCCAGCAGTTGGAGTATGGACACTGAAGCTTTCTTT. Translation gives CASSWSMDTEAFF.

This chain uses TRBV5-1 with TRBJ2-7, with 8 bases aligning to TRBD2. In germline, CDR1 is SGHRS, CDR2 YFSETQ. This CDR3 spans 18 amino acids. The V segment lost 0 bases and the J segment 3 bases; nucleotides outside the gene matches: 14. The CDR3 DNA follows: TGCGCCAGCAGCTTGGGTCACGACTGGCCAGCGGGAGACTACGAGCAGTACTTC. The encoded protein is CASSLGHDWPAGDYEQYF.

The chain employs TRBV5-6 and TRBJ2-1, with D hard to call. The CDR3 runs to 13 residues. Trimming took 0 bases from V and 4 from J, leaving 5 bases between them. Per germline, CDR1 SGHDT and CDR2 YYEEEE. The CDR3: CASSLAQYNEQFF. CDR3 in DNA: TGTGCCAGCAGCTTGGCGCAATACAATGAGCAGTTCTTC.

There are a few counts of this clone. The chain combines TRBV30 with TRBJ1-5; D unresolved. The CDR3 is 12 amino acids. Trimming shortened V by 8 bases and J by 2 bases, and 10 bases separated the two germline ends. Germline loops: CDR1 GTSNPN, CDR2 SVGIG (reference sequence). This CDR3 reads CAGSVGNQPQHF. In DNA, the CDR3 is TGTGCCGGCAGCGTGGGCAATCAGCCCCAGCATTTT.

V gene TRBV20-1 combines with J gene TRBJ1-1; D ambiguous. Germline loops: CDR1 DFQATT, CDR2 SNEGSKA (reference sequence). The CDR3 runs 11 residues. This CDR3 reads CRADGVAEAFF. CDR3 nucleotide sequence: TGCAGAGCCGACGGGGTCGCTGAAGCTTTCTTT.

The V gene is TRBV7-9, the J gene TRBJ2-7; no clear D. Trimming removed 5 bases at V and 4 bases at J, with 15 bases between. Germline V lookup: CDR1 SEHNR, CDR2 FQNEAQ (reference sequence). The CDR3 spans 14 residues. The CDR3 reads CASSPSAALYEQYF. The DNA of the CDR3 is TGTGCCAGCAGCCCCTCGGCGGCGTTGTACGAGCAGTACTTC.

This clone was found a few times. The chain's CDR3 is CASSTITNTEAFF. In DNA form, the CDR3 reads TGTGCCAGCAGTACCATCACGAACACTGAAGCTTTCTTT. The genes are TRBV5-6 and TRBJ1-1; D is unclear. Germline V gene sequence: CDR1 SGHDT, CDR2 YYEEEE. The CDR3 is 13 amino acids. With 5 bases removed from V and 1 base from J, the gap between germline ends came to 9 bases.